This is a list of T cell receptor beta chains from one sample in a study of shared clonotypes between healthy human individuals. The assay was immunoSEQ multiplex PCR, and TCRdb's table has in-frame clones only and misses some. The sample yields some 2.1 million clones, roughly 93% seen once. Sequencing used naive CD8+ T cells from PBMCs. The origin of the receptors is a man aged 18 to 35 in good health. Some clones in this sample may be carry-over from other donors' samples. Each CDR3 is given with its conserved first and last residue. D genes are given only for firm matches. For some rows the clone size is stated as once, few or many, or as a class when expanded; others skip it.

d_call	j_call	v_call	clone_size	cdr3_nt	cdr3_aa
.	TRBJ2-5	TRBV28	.	TGTGCCAGCAGTTACCCTCGAGGCCTCCAAGAGACCCAGTACTTC	CASSYPRGLQETQYF
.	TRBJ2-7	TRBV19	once	TGTGCCGCGGCCGGGACACCGAACTACGAGCAGTACTTC	CAAAGTPNYEQYF
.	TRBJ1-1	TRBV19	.	TGTGCCAGCATGGGCGGGCAAACTTTCTTT	CASMGGQTFF
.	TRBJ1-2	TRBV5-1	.	TGCGCCAGCAGCCCGTCCGGGCTTGCAGACTATGGCTACACCTTC	CASSPSGLADYGYTF
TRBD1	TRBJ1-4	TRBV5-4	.	TGTGCCAGCAGATGGGACAGGGGGGATGAAAAACTGTTTTTT	CASRWDRGDEKLFF
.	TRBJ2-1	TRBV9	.	TGTGCCAGCAGCGTAGGCCTAGCTAGAAATTTGTTCTTC	CASSVGLARNLFF
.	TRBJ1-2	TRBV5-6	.	TGTGCCAGCAGCTTGCCCGGATGGAAGGATGGCTACACCTTC	CASSLPGWKDGYTF
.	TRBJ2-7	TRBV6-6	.	TGTGCCAGCAGCTACACCTTGACAGAAACCTACGAGCAGTACTTC	CASSYTLTETYEQYF
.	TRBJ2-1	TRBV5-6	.	TGTGCCAGCAGCCCTCAGGATGGGGCCGGGTACAATGAGCAGTTCTTC	CASSPQDGAGYNEQFF
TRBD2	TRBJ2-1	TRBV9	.	TGTGCCAGCAGCCAGACTAGCGGGAGAGGAAATGAGCAGTTCTTC	CASSQTSGRGNEQFF
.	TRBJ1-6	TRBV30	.	TGTGCCTGGGGGACCGACTCACCCCTCCACTTT	CAWGTDSPLHF
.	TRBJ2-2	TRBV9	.	TGTGCCAGCAGCGGCCCCAAGGAAGGGGGTCGGCACACCGGGGAGCTGTTTTTT	CASSGPKEGGRHTGELFF
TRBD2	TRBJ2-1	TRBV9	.	TGTGCCAGCAGCACAGGGACTAGCGTTGGCAATGAGCAGTTCTTC	CASSTGTSVGNEQFF
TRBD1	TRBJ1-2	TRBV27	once	TGTGCCAGCAGTTGGTGGGCAGGGGGTAAGGATGGCTACACCTTC	CASSWWAGGKDGYTF
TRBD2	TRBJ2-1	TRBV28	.	TGTGCCAGCAGTTTTTTGACTAGCGGGAGGAGGAATGAGCAGTTCTTC	CASSFLTSGRRNEQFF
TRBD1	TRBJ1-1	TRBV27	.	TGTGCCAGCAGTCCTCTCAGGACAGGTACATTCATGAACACTGAAGCTTTCTTT	CASSPLRTGTFMNTEAFF
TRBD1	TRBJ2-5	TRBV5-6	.	TGTGCCAGCAGCTTGTTCGTCAGGGGGCAGCGGGAGACCCAGTACTTC	CASSLFVRGQRETQYF
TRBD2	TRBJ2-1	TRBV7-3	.	TGTGCCAGCAGCTTGGGACTAGCGGGTGAGCAGTTCTTC	CASSLGLAGEQFF
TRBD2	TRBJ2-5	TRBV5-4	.	TGTGCCAGCAGCTTACCCGGGACTAGCGGGATCTCGTGGGAGACCCAGTACTTC	CASSLPGTSGISWETQYF
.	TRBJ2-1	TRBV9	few	TGTGCCAGCAGCGTAGGGTGGAATGAGCAGTTCTTC	CASSVGWNEQFF
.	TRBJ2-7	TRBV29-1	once	TGCAGCATCCCTACAGAAAGCTCCTACGAGCAGTACTTC	CSIPTESSYEQYF
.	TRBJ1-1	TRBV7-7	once	TGTGCCAGCAGCGCCCGCCTGAACACTGAAGCTTTCTTT	CASSARLNTEAFF